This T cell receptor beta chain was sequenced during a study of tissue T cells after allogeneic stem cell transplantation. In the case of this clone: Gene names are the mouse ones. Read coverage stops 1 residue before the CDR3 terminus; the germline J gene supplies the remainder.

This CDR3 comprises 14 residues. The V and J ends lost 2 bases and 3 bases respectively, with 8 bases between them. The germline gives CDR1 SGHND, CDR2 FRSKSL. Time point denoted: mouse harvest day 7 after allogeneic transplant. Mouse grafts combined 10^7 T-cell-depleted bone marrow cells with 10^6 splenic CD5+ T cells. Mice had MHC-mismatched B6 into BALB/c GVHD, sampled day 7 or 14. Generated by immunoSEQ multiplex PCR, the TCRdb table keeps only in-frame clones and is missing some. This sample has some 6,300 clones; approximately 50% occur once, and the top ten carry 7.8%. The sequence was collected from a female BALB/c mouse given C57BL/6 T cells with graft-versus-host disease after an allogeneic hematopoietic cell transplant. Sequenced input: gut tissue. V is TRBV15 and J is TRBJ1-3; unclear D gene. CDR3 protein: CASSLPGGGNTLYF. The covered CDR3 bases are TGTGCCAGCAGTTTACCTGGAGGTGGAAATACGCTCTAT.